Following are 20 T cell receptor beta chains from one sample sequenced in a study of response to subunit inactivated influenza vaccine. TCRdb re-called the RT-PCR reads with MiXCR, one entry per CDR3 protein. Found here are more than 550,000 distinct CDR3 sequences, over 9% of them singletons; the top ten hold approximately 11%. The same specimen was also included in a second study, on T cells expressing NK-cell markers. As that report states: TCR beta libraries carry UMIs added by 5'RACE template switching.

The specimen was PBMCs from blood, collected on the day of vaccination. These receptors all stem from a man in his fifties who received an inactivated influenza vaccine.

CDR3 amino acids: CASSFSSGTTMKQFF. DNA of the CDR3: TGTGCCAGCAGTTTTTCTAGCGGGACTACAATGAAGCAGTTCTTC. The gene calls are TRBV28 and TRBJ2-1; TRBD2 agrees at 9 bases. In germline, CDR1 is MDHEN, CDR2 SYDVKM. V lost 3 bases, J lost 11 bases, and 11 bases stayed unmatched. The CDR3 contains 15 residues.

The table lists this clonotype with a few counts. The J gene is TRBJ1-4, the V gene TRBV5-5; 9 bases match TRBD1. The CDR3 loop spans 16 amino acids. CDR1 SGHKS and CDR2 YYEKEE come from the germline V gene (reference sequence). The junction had 7 bases not matched to a gene; V was cut back by 4 bases and J by 3 bases. The CDR3 nucleotides are TGTGCCAGCAGCCACCAGGGACAGGGTTCTAATGAAAAACTGTTTTTT. Encoded protein: CASSHQGQGSNEKLFF.

The rearrangement joins TRBV5-6 to TRBJ2-1; 13 nucleotides align to TRBD2. The CDR3 totals 16 residues. The germline CDR1 and CDR2 sequences are SGHDT and YYEEEE. V was clipped by 4 bases and J by 2 bases; unmatched bases: 3. This CDR3 reads CASSRGLAGPYNEQFF. CDR3 in DNA: TGTGCCAGCAGCAGGGGACTAGCGGGACCCTACAATGAGCAGTTCTTC.

This chain connects TRBV23-1 to TRBJ2-4; unclear D gene. TRBV23-1 has ORF status, its function being uncertain. V shed 0 bases and J shed 0 bases, with 3 bases lying between them. This CDR3 comprises 14 residues. The CDR3 reads CASSQSLAKNIQYF. CDR3 DNA: TGCGCCAGCAGTCAATCATTAGCCAAAAACATTCAGTACTTC.

The J gene is TRBJ2-7, the V gene TRBV11-1; 9 bases align to TRBD2. Germline-derived CDR1 and CDR2 are SGHAT and FQDESV (reference sequence). The CDR3 covers 18 residues. V was clipped by 5 bases and J by 4 bases; unmatched bases: 18. In DNA, the CDR3 is TGTGCCAGCAGCACTCAATTTGGGCTAGCGGGATTGATGTACGAGCAGTACTTC. Translation: CASSTQFGLAGLMYEQYF.

V is TRBV10-3 and J is TRBJ2-7; possibly TRBD1 for D (5 bases). Germline loops: CDR1 ENHRY, CDR2 SYGVKD. The germline V and J ends were trimmed by 3 bases and 5 bases, with 14 bases remaining between them. This CDR3 is built from 14 residues. CDR3 loop: CAISEGALSDEQYF. The CDR3 region has the DNA TGTGCCATCAGTGAAGGGGCCTTAAGCGACGAGCAGTACTTC.

The gene calls are TRBV7-9 and TRBJ2-3, with D unclear. Germline loops: CDR1 SEHNR, CDR2 FQNEAQ (reference sequence). This CDR3 is 12 amino acids long. Trimming removed 7 bases at V and 5 bases at J, with 10 bases between. The CDR3 region is CASMGSGDTQYF. In DNA form, the CDR3 reads TGTGCCAGCATGGGGTCTGGAGATACGCAGTATTTT.

The gene calls are TRBV20-1 and TRBJ2-5; the D is unclear. Germline V CDR1 and CDR2: DFQATT, SNEGSKA (reference sequence). Trimming shortened V by 6 bases and J by 5 bases, and 16 bases separated the two germline ends. This CDR3 has 13 residues. The CDR3 DNA sequence: TGCAGTGCCAACTATGGGTTAAGTGAGACCCAGTACTTC. Protein product: CSANYGLSETQYF.

The rearrangement joins TRBV19 to TRBJ2-1, with D hard to call. The length of the CDR3 is 12 residues. Trimming took off 3 bases at V and 4 bases at J, with 4 bases between the two ends. CDR1 is LNHDA and CDR2 is SQIVND in the germline V gene (reference sequence). CDR3 sequence (DNA): TGTGCCAGTAGTATGTTATACAATGAGCAGTTCTTC. Residues: CASSMLYNEQFF.

This clonotype was recorded a few times. The chain links TRBV29-1 to TRBJ2-3; D is perhaps TRBD2 (6 bases). Germline V gene data show CDR1 as SQVTM and CDR2 as ANQGSEA. V gave up 7 bases and J gave up 4 bases, with 15 bases separating them. This CDR3 is 13 amino acids long. As DNA, the CDR3 is TGCAGCGAGATTAGGGGAGGCGCAGATACGCAGTATTTT. Translating it yields CSEIRGGADTQYF.

This clonotype was picked up many times. The genes are TRBV15 and TRBJ2-7, with 7 bases aligning to TRBD1. The J segment lost 2 bases and the V segment lost 2 bases, leaving 6 bases of the junction unmatched. There are 15 residues in the CDR3. CDR1 is LNHNV, CDR2 YYDKDF, per germline (reference sequence). CDR3 in DNA: TGTGCCACCAGCAGACAGGGGGTTAGTCCCTACGAGCAGTACTTC. The encoded protein is CATSRQGVSPYEQYF.

This rearrangement joins TRBV7-6 to TRBJ1-4; no reliable D call. The V end lost 0 bases, the J end lost 7 bases, and 12 bases lay between the germline ends. CDR1 is SGHVS and CDR2 is FNYEAQ in the germline V gene. The CDR3 extends over 15 amino acids. The CDR3 region has the DNA TGTGCCAGCAGCTTAGCCGGCGCTCGAGTTGAAAAACTGTTTTTT. Amino acid sequence: CASSLAGARVEKLFF.

This clonotype has a count of ten or more. The chain couples TRBV12-3 or TRBV12-4 to TRBJ1-6, with D hard to call. The CDR3 covers 14 residues. Trimming stripped 6 bases from V and 7 bases from J, with 13 bases between. The CDR3 nucleotides read TGTGCCAGCAGCCCCCCGGGTCGAAATTCACCCCTCCACTTT. This translates into CASSPPGRNSPLHF.

This clonotype was picked up a small number of times. The CDR3 sequence is CASSPRQGFSQETQYF. The CDR3 bases are TGTGCCAGCTCACCACGACAGGGATTTTCTCAAGAGACCCAGTACTTC. The chain joins TRBV18 to TRBJ2-5; TRBD1 aligns across 7 bases. Germline CDR1 KGHSH, CDR2 LQKENI. This CDR3 is built from 16 residues. V dropped 1 base and J dropped 2; count of bases not matched to a gene: 7.

This CDR3 reads CASSAWGQGGETQYF. DNA of the CDR3: TGTGCCAGCAGTGCGTGGGGACAGGGAGGAGAGACCCAGTACTTC. The rearrangement uses TRBV28 and TRBJ2-5; the match to TRBD1 covers 9 bases. With 5 bases clipped from V and 4 bases from J, the junction kept 8 bases outside the gene matches. This CDR3 spans 15 amino acids. The germline CDR1 and CDR2 sequences are MDHEN and SYDVKM.

V is TRBV10-3 and J is TRBJ2-5; D is perhaps TRBD1 (5 bases). Germline loops: CDR1 ENHRY, CDR2 SYGVKD. V was pared by 4 bases and J by 5 bases, with 11 bases between. The CDR3 runs 13 residues. CDR3 region: CAISGAGQETQYF. CDR3 DNA sequence: TGTGCCATCAGTGGGGCAGGGCAGGAGACCCAGTACTTC.

This clonotype was seen more than once but under ten times. The V and J genes are TRBV20-1 and TRBJ2-5; D is unresolved. V dropped 6 bases and J dropped 1 base, with 24 bases sitting between them. Per the germline V gene, CDR1 is DFQATT and CDR2 is SNEGSKA (reference sequence). The CDR3 covers 17 residues. The CDR3 protein is CSADNWSVRTFQETQYF. DNA of the CDR3: TGCAGTGCCGACAATTGGTCTGTCAGAACCTTCCAAGAGACCCAGTACTTC.

This chain uses TRBV9 with TRBJ1-4; TRBD1 aligns across 7 bases. The CDR3 extends over 15 amino acids. V shed 1 base and J 5 bases; nucleotides not matched to a gene: 5. Germline CDR1 SGDLS, CDR2 YYNGEE. For the CDR3, the DNA is TGTGCCAGCAGCGTACAGGGGACAGAGAATGAAAAACTGTTTTTT. This codes for CASSVQGTENEKLFF.

The genes are TRBV7-2 and TRBJ1-1, with D tentatively TRBD1 (5 bases). In germline, CDR1 is SGHTA, CDR2 FQGNSA. V lost 7 bases and J lost 5, with 14 bases in between. The CDR3 covers 13 residues. CDR3 region: CASTQGRMTEAFF. Here the CDR3 DNA reads TGTGCCAGCACCCAGGGTAGAATGACTGAAGCTTTCTTT.

The chain links TRBV18 to TRBJ2-7, with 10 bases fitting TRBD1. With V trimmed by 4 bases and J by 0 bases, 6 bases remained unmatched. The CDR3 extends over 16 amino acids. Looked up from germline, CDR1 is KGHSH and CDR2 is LQKENI. CDR3: CASSLGTGDRSYEQYF. The CDR3 coding sequence is TGTGCCAGCTCACTAGGGACAGGGGATCGCTCCTACGAGCAGTACTTC.